This T cell receptor (beta chain) stems from a study of monozygotic twins with inflammatory bowel disease. From whole blood, total RNA was isolated without any sorting of T cells. Of note for this clonotype: Antigen specificity is unknown.

Germline V gene sequence: CDR1 SGHRS, CDR2 YFSETQ. There are 19 residues in the CDR3. Using the 5' RACE reads, TCRdb records one entry per CDR3 protein without DNA. The table lists around 100,000 distinct CDR3 sequences. General study results and limits: TCRbeta diversity (inverse Simpson) was lower in IBD patients than in healthy co-twins. Healthy twins showed more clonotype sharing with others than IBD patients, especially patients with disease activity.

The sequence came from a human donor with ulcerative colitis or Crohn's disease, or a healthy co-twin of an affected twin (not recorded which). Sequencing was done on a sample of blood. The rearrangement uses TRBV5-1 and TRBJ1-1; lacking DNA, the TRBD1 call made by TCRdb goes unchecked. This chain's CDR3 is CASSLGDVSEPLRNTEAFF.